What follows is one T cell receptor (beta chain) and its context. This record belongs to a study of T cell clones after liver transplantation. Germline CDR1 and CDR2: MNHEY and SVGAGI. The CDR3 length is 14 residues. V gave up 7 bases and J gave up 5 bases, with 18 bases separating them. Method: immunoSEQ multiplex PCR; TCRdb's copy keeps in-frame clones and lacks some. Among 75,000 to 95,000 clones listed, approximately 87% were seen once. The rearrangement uses TRBV6-5 and TRBJ2-7; no clear D gene. The source material was CD4+ T cells from blood, sampled at the 22-month timepoint. The clonotype was recovered from a human patient who received a liver transplant. Part of the T cell pool may stem from the graft donor. The DNA of the CDR3 is TGTGCCAGCAAGCCGAGTGTTTTGCTGGACGAGCAGTACTTC. Its protein product is CASKPSVLLDEQYF.